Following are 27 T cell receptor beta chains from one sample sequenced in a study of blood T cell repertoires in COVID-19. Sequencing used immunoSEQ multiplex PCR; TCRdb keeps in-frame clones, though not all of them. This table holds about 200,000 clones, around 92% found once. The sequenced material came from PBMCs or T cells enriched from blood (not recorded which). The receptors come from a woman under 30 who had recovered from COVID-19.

CDR3 protein: CASSLEIPWDREVIPQHF. DNA of the CDR3: TGTGCCAGCAGCTTAGAAATACCATGGGACAGGGAAGTTATACCCCAGCATTTT. This chain connects TRBV7-2 to TRBJ1-5; 9 positions match TRBD1. V shed 1 base and J 10 bases; nucleotides not matched to a gene: 17. The CDR3 contains 18 residues. Germline loops: CDR1 SGHTA, CDR2 FQGNSA.

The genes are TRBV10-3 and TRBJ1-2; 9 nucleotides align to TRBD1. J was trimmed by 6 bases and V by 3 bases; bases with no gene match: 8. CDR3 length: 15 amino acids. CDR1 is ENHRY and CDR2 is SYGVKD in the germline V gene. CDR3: CAISDTGGATDGYTF. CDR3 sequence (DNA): TGTGCCATCAGTGATACAGGGGGCGCAACAGATGGCTACACCTTC.

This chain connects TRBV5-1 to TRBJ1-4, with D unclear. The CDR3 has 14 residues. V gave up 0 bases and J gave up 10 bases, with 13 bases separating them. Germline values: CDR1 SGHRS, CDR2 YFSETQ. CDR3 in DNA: TGCGCCAGCAGCTTGGAGGCAGGATCTCGAAAACTGTTTTTT. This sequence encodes CASSLEAGSRKLFF.

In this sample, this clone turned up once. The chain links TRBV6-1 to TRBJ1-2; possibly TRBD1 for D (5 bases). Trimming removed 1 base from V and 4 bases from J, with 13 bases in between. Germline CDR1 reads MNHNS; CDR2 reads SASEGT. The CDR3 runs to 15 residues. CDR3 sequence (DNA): TGTGCCAGCAGTGAAGGGACACTCCGACTCTATGGCTACACCTTC. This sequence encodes CASSEGTLRLYGYTF.

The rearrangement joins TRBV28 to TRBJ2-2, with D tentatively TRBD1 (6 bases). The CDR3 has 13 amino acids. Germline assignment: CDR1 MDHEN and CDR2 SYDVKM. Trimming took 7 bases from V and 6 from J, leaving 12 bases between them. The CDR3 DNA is TGTGCCAGCACTTTGGGGGCAGCCGGGGAGCTGTTTTTT. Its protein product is CASTLGAAGELFF.

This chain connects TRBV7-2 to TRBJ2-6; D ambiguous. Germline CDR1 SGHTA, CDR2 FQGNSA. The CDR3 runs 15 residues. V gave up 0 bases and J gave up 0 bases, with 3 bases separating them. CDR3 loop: CASSLAYSGANVLTF. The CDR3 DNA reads TGTGCCAGCAGCTTAGCCTACTCTGGGGCCAACGTCCTGACTTTC.

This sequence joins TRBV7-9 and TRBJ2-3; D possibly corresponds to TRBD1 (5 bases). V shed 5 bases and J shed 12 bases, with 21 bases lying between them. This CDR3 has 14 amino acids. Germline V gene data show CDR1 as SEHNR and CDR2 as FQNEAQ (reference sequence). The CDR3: CASSPVVGPDDQYF. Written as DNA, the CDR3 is TGTGCCAGCAGCCCAGTTGTGGGGCCAGATGACCAGTATTTT.

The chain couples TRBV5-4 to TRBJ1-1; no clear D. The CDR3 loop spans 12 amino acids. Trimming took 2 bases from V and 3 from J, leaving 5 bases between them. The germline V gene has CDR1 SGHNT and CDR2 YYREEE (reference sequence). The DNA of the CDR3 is TGTGCCAGCAGCTTTTCCGACACTGAAGCTTTCTTT. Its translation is CASSFSDTEAFF.

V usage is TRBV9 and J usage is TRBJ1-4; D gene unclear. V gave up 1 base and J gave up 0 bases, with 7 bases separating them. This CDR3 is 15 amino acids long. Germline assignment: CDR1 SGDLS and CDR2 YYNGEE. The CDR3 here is CASSVTATTNEKLFF. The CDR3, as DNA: TGTGCCAGCAGCGTAACAGCAACAACTAATGAAAAACTGTTTTTT. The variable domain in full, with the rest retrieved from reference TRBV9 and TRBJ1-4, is DSGVTQTPKHLITATGQRVTLRCSPRSGDLSVYWYQQSLDQGLQFLIQYYNGEERAKGNILERFSAQQFPDLHSELNLSSLELGDSALYFCASSVTATTNEKLFFGSGTQLSVL.

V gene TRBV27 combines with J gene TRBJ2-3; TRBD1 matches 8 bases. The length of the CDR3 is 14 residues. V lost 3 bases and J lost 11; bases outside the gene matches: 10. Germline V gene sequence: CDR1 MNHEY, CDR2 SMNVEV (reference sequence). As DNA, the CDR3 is TGTGCCAGCAGTTTGGGTCTACCGGGACAGGTGCAGTATTTT. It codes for CASSLGLPGQVQYF.

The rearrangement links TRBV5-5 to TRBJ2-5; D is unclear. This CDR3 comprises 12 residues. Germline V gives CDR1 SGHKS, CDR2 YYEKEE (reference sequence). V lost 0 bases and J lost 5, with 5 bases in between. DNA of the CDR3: TGTGCCAGCAGCTTGGGCGCGGAGACCCAGTACTTC. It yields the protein CASSLGAETQYF.

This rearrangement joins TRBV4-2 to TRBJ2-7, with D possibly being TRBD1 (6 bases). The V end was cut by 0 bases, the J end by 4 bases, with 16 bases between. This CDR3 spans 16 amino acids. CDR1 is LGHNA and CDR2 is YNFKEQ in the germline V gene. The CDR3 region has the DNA TGTGCCAGCAGCCAAGAAGTCGGGCAGGGGTGGTACGAGCAGTACTTC. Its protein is CASSQEVGQGWYEQYF.

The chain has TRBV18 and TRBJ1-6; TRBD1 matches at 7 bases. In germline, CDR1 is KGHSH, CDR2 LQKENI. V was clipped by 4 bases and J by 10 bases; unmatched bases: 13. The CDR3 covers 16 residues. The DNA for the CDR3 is TGTGCCAGCTCACGTATAACCGGGACAGCACGATCACCCCTCCACTTT. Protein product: CASSRITGTARSPLHF.

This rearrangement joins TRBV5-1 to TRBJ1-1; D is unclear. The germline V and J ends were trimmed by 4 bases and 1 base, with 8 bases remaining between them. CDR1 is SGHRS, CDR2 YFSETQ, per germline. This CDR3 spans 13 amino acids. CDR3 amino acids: CASSEIQNTEAFF. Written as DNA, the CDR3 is TGCGCCAGCAGCGAAATACAGAACACTGAAGCTTTCTTT.

DNA for the CDR3: TGTGCCAGCAGCGTAGAACGCGATTCACCCCTCCACTTT. It codes for CASSVERDSPLHF. The chain links TRBV9 to TRBJ1-6; D call uncertain. The germline CDR1 and CDR2 sequences are SGDLS and YYNGEE. CDR3 size: 13 residues. Between the trimmed V and J ends, which lost 0 bases and 8 bases, there was a span of 6 bases.

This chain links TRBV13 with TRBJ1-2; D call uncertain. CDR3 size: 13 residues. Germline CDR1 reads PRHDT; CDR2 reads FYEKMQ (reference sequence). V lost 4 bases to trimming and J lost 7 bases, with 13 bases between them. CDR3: CASSSRGWSGYTF. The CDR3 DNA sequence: TGTGCCAGCAGCTCCCGGGGTTGGAGTGGCTACACCTTC.

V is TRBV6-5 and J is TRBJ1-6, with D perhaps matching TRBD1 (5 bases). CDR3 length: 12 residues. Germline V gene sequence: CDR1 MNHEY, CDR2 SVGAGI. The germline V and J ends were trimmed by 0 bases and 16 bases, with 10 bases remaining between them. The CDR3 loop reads CASSYSTGLLHF. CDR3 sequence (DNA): TGTGCCAGCAGTTACTCGACGGGACTGCTCCACTTT.

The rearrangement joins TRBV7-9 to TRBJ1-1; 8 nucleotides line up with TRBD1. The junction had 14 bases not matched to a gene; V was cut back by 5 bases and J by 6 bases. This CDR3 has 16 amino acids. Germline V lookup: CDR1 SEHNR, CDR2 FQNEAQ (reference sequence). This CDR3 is CASSPAGQGVYSEAFF. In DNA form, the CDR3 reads TGTGCCAGCAGCCCCGCCGGACAGGGTGTATATTCTGAAGCTTTCTTT.

CDR3 sequence: CASSPEQGAQETQYF. CDR3 DNA: TGCGCCAGCAGCCCCGAGCAGGGGGCCCAAGAGACCCAGTACTTC. The chain is built from TRBV23-1 and TRBJ2-5; TRBD1 matches 8 bases. TRBV23-1 is marked as an open reading frame, function uncertain. CDR3 size: 15 residues. V lost 6 bases to trimming and J lost 1 base; unmatched junction nucleotides: 7.

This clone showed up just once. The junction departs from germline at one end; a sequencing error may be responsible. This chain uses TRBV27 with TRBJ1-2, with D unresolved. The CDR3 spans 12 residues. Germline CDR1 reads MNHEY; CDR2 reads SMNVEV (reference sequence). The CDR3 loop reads CASGSQDYGYTF. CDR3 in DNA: TGTGCCAGCGGTTCTCAGGACTACGGCTACACCTTC.

The CDR3, as DNA: TGTGCCAGCAGCAAAGAGCGGGGCGATACGCAGTATTTT. Translating it yields CASSKERGDTQYF. The chain links TRBV21-1 to TRBJ2-3; the tabulated D call, TRBD2, remains unverified against the DNA. TRBV21-1 is an annotated pseudogene. This CDR3 is 13 amino acids long.

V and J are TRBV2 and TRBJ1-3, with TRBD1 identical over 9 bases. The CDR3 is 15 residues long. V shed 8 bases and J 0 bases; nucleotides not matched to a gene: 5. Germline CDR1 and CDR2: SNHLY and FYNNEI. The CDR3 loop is CASHETGGSGNTIYF. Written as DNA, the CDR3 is TGTGCCAGCCATGAGACAGGGGGCTCTGGAAACACCATATATTTT.

This CDR3 is CASSPQGDYNSPLHF. The CDR3 DNA reads TGTGCCAGCAGCCCCCAGGGGGACTATAATTCACCCCTCCACTTT. The V call is TRBV7-3, the J call TRBJ1-6; the match to TRBD1 covers 7 bases. The CDR3 contains 15 residues. Germline V lookup: CDR1 SGHTA, CDR2 FQGTGA. V was pared by 5 bases and J by 3 bases, with 4 bases of the junction left unmatched. The variable domain in full, with the rest retrieved from reference TRBV7-3 and TRBJ1-6, is GAGVSQTPSNKVTEKGKYVELRCDPISGHTALYWYRQSLGQGPEFLIYFQGTGAADDSGLPNDRFFAVRPEGSVSTLKIQRTERGDSAVYLCASSPQGDYNSPLHFGNGTRLTVT.

This CDR3 is CAWAGLSGTDTQYF. The CDR3 nucleotides are TGTGCCTGGGCGGGACTCTCAGGCACAGATACGCAGTATTTT. J is TRBJ2-3 and V is TRBV30; the D gene is possibly TRBD2 (6 bases). The V gene's germline CDR1 is GTSNPN and CDR2 SVGIG (reference sequence). Trimming shortened V by 5 bases and J by 1 base, and 13 bases separated the two germline ends. This CDR3 has 14 amino acids.

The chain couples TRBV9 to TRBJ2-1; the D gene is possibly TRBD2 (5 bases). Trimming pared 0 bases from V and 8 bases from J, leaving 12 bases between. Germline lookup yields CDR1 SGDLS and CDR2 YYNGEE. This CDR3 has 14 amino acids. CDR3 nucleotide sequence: TGTGCCAGCAGCGTAGGGTTGCAGAGGGATGAGCAGTTCTTC. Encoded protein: CASSVGLQRDEQFF. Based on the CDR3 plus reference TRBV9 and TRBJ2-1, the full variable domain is DSGVTQTPKHLITATGQRVTLRCSPRSGDLSVYWYQQSLDQGLQFLIQYYNGEERAKGNILERFSAQQFPDLHSELNLSSLELGDSALYFCASSVGLQRDEQFFGPGTRLTVL.

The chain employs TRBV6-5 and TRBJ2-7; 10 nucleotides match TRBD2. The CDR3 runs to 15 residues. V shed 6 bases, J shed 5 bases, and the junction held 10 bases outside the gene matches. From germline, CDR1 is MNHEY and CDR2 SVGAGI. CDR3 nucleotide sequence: TGTGCCAGCAGAGACAATAGCGGGGGGAGGGACGAGCAGTACTTC. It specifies CASRDNSGGRDEQYF.

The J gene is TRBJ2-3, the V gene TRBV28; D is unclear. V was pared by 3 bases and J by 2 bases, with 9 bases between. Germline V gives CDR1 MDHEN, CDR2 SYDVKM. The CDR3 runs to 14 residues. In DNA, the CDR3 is TGTGCCAGCAGTTTCTGGGCCAACACAGATACGCAGTATTTT. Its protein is CASSFWANTDTQYF. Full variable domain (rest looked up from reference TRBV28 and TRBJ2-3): DVKVTQSSRYLVKRTGEKVFLECVQDMDHENMFWYRQDPGLGLRLIYFSYDVKMKEKGDIPEGYSVSREKKERFSLILESASTNQTSMYLCASSFWANTDTQYFGPGTRLTVL.